A selection of T cell receptor beta chains follows, all from one sample in a study of blood T cell repertoires in COVID-19. Clones were read by immunoSEQ multiplex PCR, and TCRdb kept only the in-frame ones, dropping some. Of roughly 170,000 clones listed, roughly 84% are singletons. The sample consisted of PBMCs or T cells enriched from blood (not recorded which). The source of these receptors is a man aged 55 to 70 who had recovered from COVID-19. The CDR3 runs from the conserved cysteine through the conserved F or W. Fields, in order: V gene, D gene, clone size, J gene, CDR3 DNA, CDR3 protein. A D gene is named only where the DNA matches it firmly. Clone size appears in some rows only: once, few, many, or a class for an expanded clone.

V: TRBV5-1; D: TRBD2; size: few; J: TRBJ2-1; DNA: TGCGCCAGCAGATATAGCGGGAGCAACCTTTTGTATGAGCAGTTCTTC; CDR3: CASRYSGSNLLYEQFF
V: TRBV28; D: .; size: .; J: TRBJ2-3; DNA: TGTGCCAGCACGGAGACCACAGATACGCAGTATTTT; CDR3: CASTETTDTQYF
V: TRBV27; D: .; size: .; J: TRBJ1-1; DNA: TGTGCCAGCAGTTTCGGGGGGCGCACTGAAGCTTTCTTT; CDR3: CASSFGGRTEAFF
V: TRBV25-1; D: TRBD1; size: .; J: TRBJ1-2; DNA: TGTGCCAGCAGTGGGGGACAGGGGATAGGCTACACCTTC; CDR3: CASSGGQGIGYTF
V: TRBV5-8; D: .; size: .; J: TRBJ1-2; DNA: TGTGCCAGCAGATCCCTAGCAGGGGTCGGCTACACCTTC; CDR3: CASRSLAGVGYTF
V: TRBV6-6; D: .; size: .; J: TRBJ2-1; DNA: TGTGCCAGCAGTCGGGGCGCTACAGGAGTGGACCGCAGCTCCTACAATGAGCAGTTCTTC; CDR3: CASSRGATGVDRSSYNEQFF
V: TRBV12-3/TRBV12-4; D: .; size: once; J: TRBJ2-5; DNA: TGTGCCAGCAGTCCGCGCCTAGGAGAGACCCAGTACTTC; CDR3: CASSPRLGETQYF
V: TRBV6-4; D: .; size: .; J: TRBJ2-1; DNA: TGTGCCAGCTCTAGGGGGGGGAACTACAATGAGCAGTTCTTC; CDR3: CASSRGGNYNEQFF
V: TRBV2; D: .; size: .; J: TRBJ1-5; DNA: TGTGCCAGCAGCCCGACAGTAAAAAATCAGCCCCAGCATTTT; CDR3: CASSPTVKNQPQHF
V: TRBV3-1/TRBV3-2; D: .; size: .; J: TRBJ1-5; DNA: TGTGCCAGCAGCCAAGCGACTTCCGGCAATCAGCCCCAGCATTTT; CDR3: CASSQATSGNQPQHF
V: TRBV6-1; D: TRBD1; size: .; J: TRBJ1-5; DNA: TGTGCCAGCAGTGAGACCCCGGGACAGCTAATTGATCAGCCCCAGCATTTT; CDR3: CASSETPGQLIDQPQHF
V: TRBV6-6; D: .; size: .; J: TRBJ1-2; DNA: TGTGCCAGCAGTAAGACAGGAGAAGCTAACTATGGCTACATCTTC; CDR3: CASSKTGEANYGYIF
V: TRBV4-1; D: .; size: .; J: TRBJ2-3; DNA: TGCGCCAGCAGCCAAGGGTTGGCTAGATGGTCAGATACGCAGTATTTT; CDR3: CASSQGLARWSDTQYF
V: TRBV5-1; D: .; size: once; J: TRBJ2-3; DNA: TGCGCCAGCAGCTTGTCAGGGGTGGCAGATACGCAGTATTTT; CDR3: CASSLSGVADTQYF
V: TRBV28; D: .; size: .; J: TRBJ2-7; DNA: TGTGCCAGCAGCCCGCCCCTAGGATCCCACTACGAGCAGTACTTC; CDR3: CASSPPLGSHYEQYF
V: TRBV19; D: TRBD1; size: few; J: TRBJ1-5; DNA: TGTGCCAGTAGTATTAGGGGACAGGGATTATATAGCAATCAGCCCCAGCATTTT; CDR3: CASSIRGQGLYSNQPQHF
V: TRBV6-5; D: .; size: few; J: TRBJ1-6; DNA: TGTGCCAGCAGTTTAGGGGAAAATAATTCACCCCTCCACTTT; CDR3: CASSLGENNSPLHF
V: TRBV7-3; D: TRBD2; size: .; J: TRBJ2-1; DNA: TGTGCCAGCAGCCGAGGACTAGCCGCTTTGAATGAGCAGTTCTTC; CDR3: CASSRGLAALNEQFF
V: TRBV11-2; D: TRBD1; size: .; J: TRBJ1-6; DNA: TGTGCCAGCAGTGTATTAGTGGACAGGCCTGGTTCACCCCTCCACTTT; CDR3: CASSVLVDRPGSPLHF
V: TRBV18; D: .; size: .; J: TRBJ2-2; DNA: TGTGCCAGCTCACCACTCGAAACCGGGGTAAACACCGGGGAGCTGTTTTTT; CDR3: CASSPLETGVNTGELFF
V: TRBV27; D: TRBD1; size: .; J: TRBJ1-1; DNA: TGTGCCAGCAGTCAAACGATGACAGGGGTGAACACTGAAGCTTTCTTT; CDR3: CASSQTMTGVNTEAFF
V: TRBV5-4; D: .; size: .; J: TRBJ2-5; DNA: TGTGCCAGCAGGCGGTCGAGAGGGTACCAAGAGACCCAGTACTTC; CDR3: CASRRSRGYQETQYF
V: TRBV6-4; D: TRBD1; size: .; J: TRBJ2-2; DNA: TGTGCCAGCAGTGGACAGGGTGGCACCGGGGAGCTGTTTTTT; CDR3: CASSGQGGTGELFF